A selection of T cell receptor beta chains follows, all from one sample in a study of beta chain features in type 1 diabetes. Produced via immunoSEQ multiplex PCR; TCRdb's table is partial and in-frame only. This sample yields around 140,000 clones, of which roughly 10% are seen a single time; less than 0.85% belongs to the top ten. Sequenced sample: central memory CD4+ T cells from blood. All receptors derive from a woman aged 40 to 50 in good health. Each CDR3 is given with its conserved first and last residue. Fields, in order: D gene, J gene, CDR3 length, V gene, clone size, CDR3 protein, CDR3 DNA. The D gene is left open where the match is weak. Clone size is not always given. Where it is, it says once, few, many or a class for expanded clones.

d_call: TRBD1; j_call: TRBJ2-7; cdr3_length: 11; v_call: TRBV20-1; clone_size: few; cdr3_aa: CSAPGQYEQYF; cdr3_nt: TGCAGTGCCCCGGGACAGTACGAGCAGTACTTC
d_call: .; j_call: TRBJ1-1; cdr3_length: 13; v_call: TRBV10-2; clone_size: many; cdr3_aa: CASNQGMNTEAFF; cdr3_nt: TGCGCCAGCAATCAGGGAATGAACACTGAAGCTTTCTTT
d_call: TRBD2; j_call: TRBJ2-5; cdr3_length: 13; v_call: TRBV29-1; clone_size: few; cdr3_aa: CSVSGGGEETQYF; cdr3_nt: TGCAGCGTTTCTGGGGGGGGAGAAGAGACCCAGTACTTC
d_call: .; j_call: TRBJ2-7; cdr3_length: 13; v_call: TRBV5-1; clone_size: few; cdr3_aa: CASSLRGSDEQYF; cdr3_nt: TGCGCCAGCAGCTTGAGGGGGTCGGACGAGCAGTACTTC
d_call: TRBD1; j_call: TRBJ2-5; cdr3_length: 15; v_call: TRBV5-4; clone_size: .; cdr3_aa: CASSLPGGRQETQYF; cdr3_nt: TGTGCCAGCAGCTTGCCAGGGGGAAGGCAAGAGACCCAGTACTTC
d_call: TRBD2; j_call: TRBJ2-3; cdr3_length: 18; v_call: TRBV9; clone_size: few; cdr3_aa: CASSPHGTSGVYTDTQYF; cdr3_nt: TGTGCCAGCAGCCCGCACGGGACTAGCGGGGTTTACACAGATACGCAGTATTTT
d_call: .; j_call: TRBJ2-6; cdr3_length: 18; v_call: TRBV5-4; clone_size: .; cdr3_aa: CASSWGGTEGSGANVLTF; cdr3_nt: TGTGCCAGCAGCTGGGGCGGGACGGAAGGTTCGGGGGCCAACGTCCTGACTTTC
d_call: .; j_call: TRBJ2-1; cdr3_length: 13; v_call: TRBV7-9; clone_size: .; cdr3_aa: CASSLGANNEQFF; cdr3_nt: TGTGCCAGCAGCTTAGGGGCGAACAATGAGCAGTTCTTC
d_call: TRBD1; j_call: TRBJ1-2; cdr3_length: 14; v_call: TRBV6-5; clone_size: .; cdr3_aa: CAISTGQGAYGYTF; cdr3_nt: TGTGCCATCAGTACCGGACAGGGGGCCTATGGCTACACCTTC
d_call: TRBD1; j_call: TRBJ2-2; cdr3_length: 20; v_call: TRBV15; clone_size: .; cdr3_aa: CATRGLESQGAGSRTGELFF; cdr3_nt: TGTGCCACCCGTGGGCTAGAATCTCAGGGGGCCGGTAGTCGGACCGGGGAGCTGTTTTTT
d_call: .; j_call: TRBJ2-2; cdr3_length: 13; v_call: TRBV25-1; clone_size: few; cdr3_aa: CASSEGNTGELFF; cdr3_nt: TGTGCCAGCTCCGAGGGTAACACCGGGGAGCTGTTTTTT